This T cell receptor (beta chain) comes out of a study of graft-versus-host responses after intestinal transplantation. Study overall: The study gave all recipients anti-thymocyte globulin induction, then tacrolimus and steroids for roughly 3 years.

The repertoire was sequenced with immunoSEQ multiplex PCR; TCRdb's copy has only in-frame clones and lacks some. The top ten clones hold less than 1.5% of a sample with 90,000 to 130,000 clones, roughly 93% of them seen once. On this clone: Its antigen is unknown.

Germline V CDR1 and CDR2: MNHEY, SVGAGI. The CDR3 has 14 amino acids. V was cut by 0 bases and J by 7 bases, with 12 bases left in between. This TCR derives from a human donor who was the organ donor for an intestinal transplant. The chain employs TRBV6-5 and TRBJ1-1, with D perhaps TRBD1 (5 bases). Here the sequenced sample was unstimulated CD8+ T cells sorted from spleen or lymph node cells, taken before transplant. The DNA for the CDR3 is TGTGCCAGCAGTTACTCGATCGGGGCTGGTGAAGCTTTCTTT. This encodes CASSYSIGAGEAFF.